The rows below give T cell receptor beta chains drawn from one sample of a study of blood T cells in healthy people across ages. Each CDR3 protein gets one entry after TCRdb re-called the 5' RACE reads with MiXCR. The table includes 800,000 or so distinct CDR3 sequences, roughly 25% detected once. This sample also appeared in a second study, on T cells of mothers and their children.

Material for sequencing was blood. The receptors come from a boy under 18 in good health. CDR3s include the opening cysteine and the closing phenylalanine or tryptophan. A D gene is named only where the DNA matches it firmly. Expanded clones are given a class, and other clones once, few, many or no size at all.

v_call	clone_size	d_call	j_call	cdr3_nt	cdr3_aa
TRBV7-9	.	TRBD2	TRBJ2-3	TGTGCCAGCAGCTCCGGGACTAGCGGCCTCGGGGCGCAGTATTTT	CASSSGTSGLGAQYF
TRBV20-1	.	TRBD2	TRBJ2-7	TGCAGTGCCCCCCGGGGCCTGACTAGCGGGGGGTCCTACGAGCAGTACTTC	CSAPRGLTSGGSYEQYF
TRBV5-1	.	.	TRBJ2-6	TGCGCCAGCAGCTTTGTCCTATCTGGGGCCAACGTCCTGACTTTC	CASSFVLSGANVLTF
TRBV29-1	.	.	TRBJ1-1	TGCAGCGGTGCCGGGCAGGCTAACACTGAAGCTTTCTTT	CSGAGQANTEAFF
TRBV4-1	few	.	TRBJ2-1	TGCGCCAGCAGCCAAGATTTGGGGGACACCTACAATGAGCAGTTCTTC	CASSQDLGDTYNEQFF
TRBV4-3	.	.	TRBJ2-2	TGCGCCAGCAGCCAAGTAGCTAGGAGTTTTGCCGGGGAGCTGTTTTTT	CASSQVARSFAGELFF
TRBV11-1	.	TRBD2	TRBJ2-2	TGTGCCAGCAGCTCACCCCCGGGACTAGCGGAAGGCCCCTACACCGGGGAGCTGTTTTTT	CASSSPPGLAEGPYTGELFF
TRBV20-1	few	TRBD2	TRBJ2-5	TGCAGTGCCCCGGGACTAGCGGCCCTATCGGGAGAGACCCAGTACTTC	CSAPGLAALSGETQYF
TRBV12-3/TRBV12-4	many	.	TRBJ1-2	TGTGCCAGCAGTTTTGGGTATGGCTACACCTTC	CASSFGYGYTF
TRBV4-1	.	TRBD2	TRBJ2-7	TGCGCCAGCAGCCAAGATAGGGCTAGCGGCACCTACGAGCAGTACTTC	CASSQDRASGTYEQYF
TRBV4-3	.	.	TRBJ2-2	TGCGCCAGCAGCCAAGACAGCCAGGGAGACACCGGGGAGCTGTTTTTT	CASSQDSQGDTGELFF
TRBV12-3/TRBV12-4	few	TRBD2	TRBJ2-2	TGTGCCAGCAGGGGACTATCCGGGGAGCTGTTTTTT	CASRGLSGELFF
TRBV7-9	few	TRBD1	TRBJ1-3	TGTGCCAGCAGCTTAGGCTACAGGGGTGGAAACACCATATGTTTT	CASSLGYRGGNTICF
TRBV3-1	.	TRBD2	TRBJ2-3	TGTGCCAGCAGCCAAGCGACTAGCGGGAGATCCACAGATACGCAGTATTTT	CASSQATSGRSTDTQYF
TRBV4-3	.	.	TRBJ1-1	TGCGCCAGCAGCCAAGGAGGTTTGGGGGGAGCTGAAGCTTTCTTT	CASSQGGLGGAEAFF
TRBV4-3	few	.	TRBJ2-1	TGCGCCAGCAGCCAAGATATCAGGACTGTGCCCCTATCCAATGAGCAGTTCTTC	CASSQDIRTVPLSNEQFF
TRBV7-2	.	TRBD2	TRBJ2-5	TGTGCCAGCAGCTTAGCTCTAGCGGGGGAACAAGAGACCCAGTACTTC	CASSLALAGEQETQYF
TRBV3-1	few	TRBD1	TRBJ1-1	TGTGCCAGCAGCCCAATCGGACAGGGGACCCCTGAAGCTTTCTTT	CASSPIGQGTPEAFF
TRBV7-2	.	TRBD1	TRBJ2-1	TGTGCCAGCAGCTTTGATGAGACAGGGTATTACAATGAGCAGTTCTTC	CASSFDETGYYNEQFF
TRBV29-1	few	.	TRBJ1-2	TGCAGCGTTCTTGGACAAGGTGATGGCTACACCTTC	CSVLGQGDGYTF
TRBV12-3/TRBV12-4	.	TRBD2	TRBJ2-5	TGTGCCAGCAGTTTGCGAGCGGGGGGACAAGAGACCCAGTACTTC	CASSLRAGGQETQYF
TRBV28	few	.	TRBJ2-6	TGTGCCAGCAGTTCGGACAGAGGGCAGCCCTCTGGGGCCAACGTCCTGACTTTC	CASSSDRGQPSGANVLTF
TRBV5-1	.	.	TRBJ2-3	TGCGCCAGCAGCTTGAGGGGAAGATCGGATACGCAGTATTTT	CASSLRGRSDTQYF
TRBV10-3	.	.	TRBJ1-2	TGTGCCATCAGTGAGACGGAAAACTCTGGCTACACCTTC	CAISETENSGYTF
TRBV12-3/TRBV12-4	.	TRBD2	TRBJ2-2	TGTGCCAGCAGCCATCGACTAGCGGATGAACGAACCGCGGAGCTGTTTTTT	CASSHRLADERTAELFF
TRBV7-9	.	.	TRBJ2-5	TGTGCCAGCAGCTTCAGCCCTGACCAAGAGACCCAGTACTTC	CASSFSPDQETQYF
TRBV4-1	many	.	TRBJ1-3	TGCGCCAGCAGCCAGAGCGACAGCTCTGGAAACACCATATATTTT	CASSQSDSSGNTIYF
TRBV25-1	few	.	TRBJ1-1	TGTGCCAGCAGTGACCCCGTCGCGGACACTGAAGCTTTCTTT	CASSDPVADTEAFF
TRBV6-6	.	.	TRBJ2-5	TGTGCCAGCAGTTACTCGCGGTTGGCGGAGACCCAGTACTTC	CASSYSRLAETQYF
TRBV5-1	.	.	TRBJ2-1	TGCGCCAGCAGGTTCGGGCAGGGTGAGGATGAGCAGTTCTTC	CASRFGQGEDEQFF
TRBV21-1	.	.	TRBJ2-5	TGTGCCAGCAGCAAAGTCGGCAGGCAAGAGACCCAGTACTTC	CASSKVGRQETQYF
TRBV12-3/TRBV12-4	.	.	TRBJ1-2	TGTGCCAGCAGTTATACCGCAGGGGATGGCTACACCTTC	CASSYTAGDGYTF
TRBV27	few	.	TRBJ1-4	TGTGCCAGCAGTTCGGGGGTATCGACTAATGAAAAACTGTTTTTT	CASSSGVSTNEKLFF
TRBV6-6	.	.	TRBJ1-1	TGTGCCAGCAGTGGGAGTCAGAACACTGAAGCTCTCTTT	CASSGSQNTEALF
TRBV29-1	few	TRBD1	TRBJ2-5	TGCAGCGTAGTGGGACAGCTCGCTCGAGAGACCCAGTACTTC	CSVVGQLARETQYF
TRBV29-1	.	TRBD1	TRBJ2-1	TGCAGCGTTTCCCTTTGGACAGGGGAGGCCTACAATGGGCAGTTCTTC	CSVSLWTGEAYNGQFF
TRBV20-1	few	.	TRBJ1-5	TGCAGTGCTAGAGATGGGTGGAGGGGAATTAGCAATCAGCCCCAGCATTTT	CSARDGWRGISNQPQHF
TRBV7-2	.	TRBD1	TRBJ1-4	TGTGCCAGCAGCCACAACAGGGGAGAAAAACTGTTTTTT	CASSHNRGEKLFF
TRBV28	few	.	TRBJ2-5	TGTGCCAGCACCCCCTACGCTAGGGAGACCCAGTACTTC	CASTPYARETQYF
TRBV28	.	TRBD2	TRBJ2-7	TGTGCCAGCAGTTCCCCTCGAGGTAGCGGGAGCTACGAGCAGTACTTC	CASSSPRGSGSYEQYF
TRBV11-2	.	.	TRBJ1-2	TGTGCCGGCTCCAACGCGGGGGGGATCGCCTTC	CAGSNAGGIAF
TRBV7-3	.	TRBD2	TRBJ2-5	TGTGCCAGCAGCTTCGGGACTAGCCCTTTTGCCCAGTACTTC	CASSFGTSPFAQYF
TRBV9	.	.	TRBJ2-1	TGTGCCAGCAGCGCGTCCGAGTTTTACGGTGAGCAGTTCTTC	CASSASEFYGEQFF
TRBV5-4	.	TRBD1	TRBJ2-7	TGTGCCAGCAGCCCCGACAGGGCATGGGGGGAGCAGTACTTC	CASSPDRAWGEQYF
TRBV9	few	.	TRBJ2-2	TGTGCCAGCAGCGTAGTCACGGGAGTAGGGGAGCTGTTTTTT	CASSVVTGVGELFF